One and the same sample provided the 26 T cell receptor beta chains below, sequenced in a study of control samples from healthy donors and cancer patients (dated by TCRdb to 2019 to 2021). Library preparation was by the immunoSEQ multiplex PCR assay. This immuneACCESS table, as held by TCRdb, lists in-frame sequences with V and J called but not all clones. Of the missing ones, under half trace to an unresolved V gene in checked studies; the others have no known cause. This sample lists about 120,000 clones; nearly 95% were detected once. The ten largest clones capture about 2.8% of the sample. The sequenced sample consisted of blood. The receptors derive from a man aged 25-45 years in good health.

The chain links TRBV7-8 to TRBJ1-1; the D gene is possibly TRBD1 (5 bases). CDR1 is SGHVS, CDR2 FQNEAQ, per germline. This CDR3 spans 12 amino acids. V lost 11 bases to trimming and J lost 1 base, with 11 bases between them. The chain's CDR3 is CAAGGWNTEAFF. The DNA of the CDR3 is TGTGCCGCCGGGGGATGGAACACTGAAGCTTTCTTT. Full variable domain (missing parts from reference TRBV7-8 and TRBJ1-1): GAGVSQSPRYKVAKRGQDVALRCDPISGHVSLFWYQQALGQGPEFLTYFQNEAQLDKSGLPSDRFFAERPEGSVSTLKIQRTQQEDSAVYLCAAGGWNTEAFFGQGTRLTVV.

The gene calls are TRBV24-1 and TRBJ1-2, with unresolved D. Trimming removed 0 bases at V and 4 bases at J, with 14 bases between. Per the germline V gene, CDR1 is KGHDR and CDR2 is SFDVKD. The CDR3 is made up of 16 amino acids. CDR3 in amino acids: CATSDLRLGNLYGYTF. CDR3 sequence (DNA): TGTGCCACCAGTGATTTGCGTCTAGGGAACCTCTATGGCTACACCTTC.

The chain is built from TRBV7-9 and TRBJ1-5; possible D gene TRBD1, 5 bases. The germline gives CDR1 SEHNR, CDR2 FQNEAQ (reference sequence). Trimming left V 1 base short and J 7 bases short, with 11 bases between. CDR3 length: 14 residues. CDR3 sequence: CASSLGGGWQPQHF. The CDR3 region has the DNA TGTGCCAGCAGCTTAGGGGGGGGATGGCAGCCCCAGCATTTT.

V is TRBV4-1 and J is TRBJ1-1; D unclear. Per the germline V gene, CDR1 is MGHRA and CDR2 is YSYEKL. This CDR3 is built from 14 residues. Trimming cost V 1 base and J 0 bases, with 6 bases left between them. CDR3 residues: CASSQVSVNTEAFF. CDR3 bases: TGCGCCAGCAGCCAAGTATCCGTGAACACTGAAGCTTTCTTT.

Here the CDR3 DNA reads TGTGCCAGCAGCTTCCGGGGTGGCGAGCAGTACGTC. This gives the protein CASSFRGGEQYV. The chain joins TRBV28 to TRBJ2-7, with TRBD2 as a possible D gene (5 bases). This CDR3 has 12 residues. The V and J ends lost 6 bases and 6 bases respectively, with 12 bases between them. Germline loops: CDR1 MDHEN, CDR2 SYDVKM.

This sequence joins TRBV6-5 and TRBJ2-3; TRBD1 agrees at 10 bases. V gave up 4 bases and J gave up 4 bases; unmatched junction bases: 8. CDR1 is MNHEY, CDR2 SVGAGI, per germline. The CDR3 has 16 amino acids. CDR3 coding DNA: TGTGCCAGCAGTTTCGACCGGGACAGGGGAGCAGATACGCAGTATTTT. Translating gives CASSFDRDRGADTQYF.

The chain joins TRBV28 to TRBJ1-3; TRBD1 agrees at 7 bases. This CDR3 has 14 residues. CDR1 and CDR2 (germline): MDHEN, SYDVKM. V gave up 6 bases and J gave up 0 bases; unmatched junction bases: 2. The CDR3 sequence is CASRGQHSGNTIYF. As DNA, the CDR3 is TGTGCCAGCAGGGGACAGCACTCTGGAAACACCATATATTTT. The complete variable domain, with remaining parts taken from reference TRBV28 and TRBJ1-3, reads DVKVTQSSRYLVKRTGEKVFLECVQDMDHENMFWYRQDPGLGLRLIYFSYDVKMKEKGDIPEGYSVSREKKERFSLILESASTNQTSMYLCASRGQHSGNTIYFGEGSWLTVV.

Worth noting for this clone: This likely comes from a read error, as the CDR3 has no conserved phenylalanine or tryptophan at its end. The V call is TRBV5-1, the J call TRBJ2-7; 8 nucleotides agree with TRBD2. Germline CDR1 SGHRS, CDR2 YFSETQ. The CDR3 sequence is 16 residues long. V lost 3 bases, J lost 6 bases, and 14 bases stayed unmatched. Here the CDR3 DNA reads TGCGCCAGCAGCTCAACCGGCCTCACTAGCGGCGGCGAGCAGTACGCC. Its translation is CASSSTGLTSGGEQYA.

V and J are TRBV28 and TRBJ1-3; D is perhaps TRBD1 (5 bases). The germline V and J ends were trimmed by 3 bases and 3 bases, with 9 bases remaining between them. CDR1 and CDR2 from the germline V gene are MDHEN and SYDVKM. The CDR3 is 14 residues long. The chain's CDR3 is CASSLGTFGNTIYF. CDR3 DNA sequence: TGTGCCAGCAGTTTGGGGACGTTTGGAAACACCATATATTTT.

The chain uses TRBV28 and TRBJ2-3, with D possibly matching TRBD2 (5 bases). The germline V gene encodes CDR1 MDHEN and CDR2 SYDVKM. V dropped 7 bases and J dropped 0 bases, with 20 bases sitting between them. The CDR3 has 17 amino acids. DNA for the CDR3: TGTGCCAGCACCCCTTTCCCCGCTAGCACTAGCACAGATACGCAGTATTTT. Translated, it gives CASTPFPASTSTDTQYF.

The chain carries TRBV18 and TRBJ2-7; D possibly corresponds to TRBD1 (6 bases). Germline V gene lookup returns CDR1 KGHSH and CDR2 LQKENI. V lost 3 bases and J 8 bases, leaving 17 bases between the germline ends. The CDR3 runs to 14 residues. The CDR3 here is CASSPSDSSTQQYF. As DNA, the CDR3 is TGTGCCAGCTCACCTTCGGACAGTTCCACCCAGCAGTACTTC.

The rearrangement uses TRBV5-1 and TRBJ1-1; D uncertain. The germline V and J ends were trimmed by 2 bases and 4 bases, with 12 bases remaining between them. Germline assignment: CDR1 SGHRS and CDR2 YFSETQ. The CDR3 loop spans 14 amino acids. The CDR3 nucleotides are TGCGCCAGCAGCTTCACACTACGGGGCACTGAAGCTTTCTTT. Its translation is CASSFTLRGTEAFF.

This sequence joins TRBV28 and TRBJ1-5; D is unclear. Trimming removed 3 bases at V and 2 bases at J, with 8 bases between. The CDR3 totals 14 residues. The germline V gene has CDR1 MDHEN and CDR2 SYDVKM. The CDR3 bases are TGTGCCAGCAGTTTTCCTGGAGGCAATCAGCCCCAGCATTTT. Translation: CASSFPGGNQPQHF.

V is TRBV21-1 and J is TRBJ1-1. TRBV21-1 is described as a pseudogene. This CDR3 spans 17 amino acids. CDR3 residues: CASSKVFEAAVDTEAFF. In DNA form, the CDR3 reads TGTGCCAGCAGCAAAGTGTTCGAGGCGGCGGTGGACACTGAAGCTTTCTTT.

The chain recombines TRBV9 with TRBJ1-1; 9 bases match TRBD1. The germline gives CDR1 SGDLS, CDR2 YYNGEE. Trimming removed 3 bases from V and 8 bases from J; junction bases left unmatched: 8. The CDR3 is made up of 14 amino acids. CDR3 nucleotide sequence: TGTGCCAGCAGCGCGAACCCTGACAGGGGGGAAGCTTTCTTT. Translated: CASSANPDRGEAFF.

The rearrangement joins TRBV9 to TRBJ2-3, with a tentative D call TRBD1 (6 bases). Germline V gene sequence: CDR1 SGDLS, CDR2 YYNGEE. V gave up 3 bases and J gave up 0 bases, with 17 bases separating them. The CDR3 is 17 residues long. The chain's CDR3 is CASSARQGRGSTDTQYF. DNA of the CDR3: TGTGCCAGCAGCGCGCGCCAGGGCAGGGGAAGCACAGATACGCAGTATTTT.

V and J are TRBV6-1 and TRBJ1-1; D may be TRBD1 (5 bases). V lost 1 base and J 1 base, leaving 10 bases between the germline ends. The CDR3 is 15 residues long. The germline V gene encodes CDR1 MNHNS and CDR2 SASEGT. The CDR3 here is CASSEDGGSNTEAFF. DNA of the CDR3: TGTGCCAGCAGTGAAGATGGGGGTTCGAACACTGAAGCTTTCTTT.

The rearrangement joins TRBV5-4 to TRBJ1-2; 10 bases are a match to TRBD1. CDR1 is SGHNT, CDR2 YYREEE, per germline (reference sequence). The V and J ends lost 2 bases and 7 bases, in that order; junction bases with no gene match: 14. The CDR3 length is 17 residues. The CDR3 sequence: CASSLTAGTGDVRGYTF. The CDR3 bases are TGTGCCAGCAGCTTAACAGCCGGGACAGGGGACGTGCGTGGCTACACCTTC.

The rearrangement joins TRBV4-2 to TRBJ1-2, with D tentatively TRBD1 (5 bases). This CDR3 has 14 amino acids. Per germline, CDR1 LGHNA and CDR2 YNFKEQ. The V end was cut by 5 bases, the J end by 2 bases, with 12 bases between. CDR3 bases: TGTGCCAGCAGCACCTTCGGGGGGAACTATGGCTACACCTTC. This translates into CASSTFGGNYGYTF.

The chain joins TRBV19 to TRBJ2-7; 15 bases line up with TRBD2. Germline V lookup: CDR1 LNHDA, CDR2 SQIVND (reference sequence). CDR3 length: 15 amino acids. V lost 5 bases, J lost 2 bases, and 1 base stayed unmatched. CDR3 nucleotides: TGTGCCAGTAGTTGGACTAGCGGGGGGGCCTACGAGCAGTACTTC. This encodes CASSWTSGGAYEQYF.

The chain joins TRBV7-8 to TRBJ2-7; TRBD2 agrees at 7 bases. Looked up from germline, CDR1 is SGHVS and CDR2 is FQNEAQ. V dropped 8 bases and J dropped 3; count of bases not matched to a gene: 10. This CDR3 region has 14 residues. DNA of the CDR3: TGTGCCAGCTCCCGGGGAGTAGCGGGCTACGAGCAGTACTTC. Residues: CASSRGVAGYEQYF.

The V call is TRBV27, the J call TRBJ1-1; tentative D call: TRBD1 (5 bases). Germline CDR1 MNHEY, CDR2 SMNVEV (reference sequence). The V end was cut by 7 bases, the J end by 8 bases, with 20 bases between. The CDR3 sequence is 14 residues long. CDR3 coding DNA: TGTGCCAGCAAGAAAGAGGGGATAGAGATAGAAGCTTTCTTT. Translating gives CASKKEGIEIEAFF.

This rearrangement joins TRBV7-6 to TRBJ1-1; 8 nucleotides line up with TRBD1. Germline lookup yields CDR1 SGHVS and CDR2 FNYEAQ. This CDR3 is built from 15 residues. V dropped 1 base and J dropped 5; count of bases not matched to a gene: 6. In DNA form, the CDR3 reads TGTGCCAGCAGCTTAGGCAGACAGGGGAGGACTGAAGCTTTCTTT. It is translated as CASSLGRQGRTEAFF.

V is TRBV30 and J is TRBJ1-6, with TRBD1 as a possible D gene (6 bases). V lost 1 base and J 0 bases, leaving 13 bases between the germline ends. The CDR3 contains 17 residues. Germline V gene sequence: CDR1 GTSNPN, CDR2 SVGIG (reference sequence). The CDR3 nucleotides are TGTGCCTGGAGTGGGGGGGCCGGTAACTCCTATAATTCACCCCTCCACTTT. Its protein is CAWSGGAGNSYNSPLHF.

The V call is TRBV6-5, the J call TRBJ2-7, with TRBD1 identical over 8 bases. The CDR3 is made up of 14 amino acids. The V gene end was trimmed by 6 bases and the J gene end by 2 bases; junction bases not matched to a gene: 6. Germline assignment: CDR1 MNHEY and CDR2 SVGAGI. The CDR3 protein is CASRETGATYEQYF. The CDR3 DNA is TGTGCCAGCAGGGAGACAGGGGCTACCTACGAGCAGTACTTC.

V and J are TRBV5-1 and TRBJ1-6, with a weak D call TRBD1 (5 bases). Between the trimmed V and J ends, which lost 0 bases and 0 bases, there was a span of 10 bases. Germline V lookup: CDR1 SGHRS, CDR2 YFSETQ. This CDR3 has 17 residues. The CDR3 here is CASSLATASSYNSPLHF. In DNA, the CDR3 is TGCGCCAGCAGCTTGGCGACAGCAAGCTCCTATAATTCACCCCTCCACTTT.